Reported below is one T cell receptor beta chain. A read error may account for a junction end that differs from germline. This record belongs to a study of T-cell reconstitution after alpha-beta-depleted transplantation in children. The CDR3 covers 15 residues. This sample's TCRbeta library carried unique molecular identifier barcodes. TCRdb recomputed calls from the PCR reads with MiXCR, one row per CDR3 protein. The sample gives 450,000 to 550,000 distinct CDR3 sequences, over 10% of which show up once; approximately 15% is in the top ten. Sequenced material: PBMCs, mostly from graft donor cells, taken 180 days after TCRalphabeta/CD19-depleted stem cell transplant. The chain has TRBV12-3 or TRBV12-4 and TRBJ2-7; D may correspond to TRBD1 or TRBD2 (5 bases each). This receptor was identified in a female patient between 2 and 15 years old who had a stem cell transplant for aplastic anemia, so the T cells may come from the graft donor. As DNA, the CDR3 is TGTGCCAGCAGTCTAGCTTATGGCAGGGCGGGCGAGCAGTACTTC. This translates into CASSLAYGRAGEQYF.